This T cell receptor (beta chain) comes out of a study of blood T cell repertoires in COVID-19. The overall study: Whether acute or convalescent, the COVID-19 samples came from the United States, Italy and Spain.

Sequencing used immunoSEQ multiplex PCR; TCRdb keeps in-frame clones, though not all of them. The sample records about 250,000 clones, 86% being singletons. Per germline, CDR1 MNHEY and CDR2 SMNVEV (reference sequence). CDR3 size: 14 residues. V lost 6 bases to trimming and J lost 5 bases, with 16 bases between them. V gene TRBV27 combines with J gene TRBJ1-2; possible D gene TRBD1, 6 bases. Sample: peripheral blood. The TCR was taken from a woman in her twenties or thirties with active or convalescent COVID-19. The DNA of the CDR3 is TGTGCCAGCAGCCCCTTTATAGGGGGATATGGCTACACCTTC. Its translation is CASSPFIGGYGYTF.